The 32 T cell receptor beta chains reported below all come from one sample, sequenced in a study of blood T cells in healthy people across ages. A second PCR of 7 to 11 cycles used a sample-barcoded 5' primer and a J-beta primer mix. TCRdb itself ran the 5' RACE reads through MiXCR, one entry per CDR3 protein. The sample has fewer than 2,000,000 distinct CDR3 sequences, around 35% seen once. What was sequenced was blood. These receptors originate from a woman in her twenties or thirties in good health.

Note on this clonotype: An end of the junction differs from the germline gene, which may be a read error. The chain combines TRBV7-9 with TRBJ2-3, with D perhaps assigned TRBD1 or TRBD2 (5 bases each). Germline assignment: CDR1 SEHNR and CDR2 FQNEAQ (reference sequence). This CDR3 is 18 amino acids long. This CDR3 reads CASSLLWPGTSSTGTQYF. The CDR3 DNA is TGTGCCAGCAGCTTACTGTGGCCAGGCACATCTAGCACAGGTACGCAGTATTTT. Filled out from reference TRBV7-9 and TRBJ2-3, the complete variable domain reads DTGVSQNPRHKITKRGQNVTFRCDPISEHNRLYWYRQTLGQGPEFLTYFQNEAQLEKSRLLSDRFSAERPKGSFSTLEIQRTEQGDSAMYLCASSLLWPGTSSTGTQYFGPGTRLTVL.

The chain links TRBV6-6 to TRBJ2-5; TRBD2 matches 7 bases. The CDR3 totals 16 residues. Germline V gene data show CDR1 as MNHNY and CDR2 as SVGAGI (reference sequence). J lost 4 bases, V lost 0 bases, and 8 bases had no gene match. The chain's CDR3 is CASSYSGRGTVETQYF. The CDR3 DNA reads as TGTGCCAGCAGTTACTCTGGGAGGGGAACGGTAGAGACCCAGTACTTC.

The chain employs TRBV3-1 and TRBJ2-7; D is unclear. This CDR3 region has 14 residues. Deletions cut 0 bases from V and 4 bases from J, with 10 bases between. Germline V CDR1 and CDR2: LGHDT, YNNKEL (reference sequence). Here the CDR3 DNA reads TGTGCCAGCAGCCAAGAATGGGGTGGGTACGAGCAGTACTTC. Its translation is CASSQEWGGYEQYF.

V gene TRBV7-2 combines with J gene TRBJ2-7; D unresolved. The CDR3 extends over 17 amino acids. Germline V gene sequence: CDR1 SGHTA, CDR2 FQGNSA. V dropped 5 bases and J dropped 4 bases, with 24 bases sitting between them. The CDR3 region is CASSPGALPRPPYEQYF. The CDR3 DNA is TGTGCCAGCAGCCCAGGAGCCCTACCCCGCCCTCCTTACGAGCAGTACTTC.

The chain is built from TRBV19 and TRBJ1-2; maybe TRBD1 (5 bases). This CDR3 comprises 12 residues. CDR1 and CDR2 (germline): LNHDA, SQIVND (reference sequence). V lost 3 bases to trimming and J lost 8 bases, with 10 bases between them. CDR3 DNA sequence: TGTGCCAGTAGTATTGGGGGAATCGGCTACACCTTC. It codes for CASSIGGIGYTF.

This clonotype was recorded only once. The chain combines TRBV25-1 with TRBJ2-5, with no clear D. Germline CDR1 reads MGHDK; CDR2 reads SYGVNS. V lost 7 bases to trimming and J lost 5 bases, with 17 bases between them. The CDR3 contains 14 residues. CDR3 DNA sequence: TGTGCCAGCACCGCGGCGACTGTCGGGGAGACCCAGTACTTC. Protein: CASTAATVGETQYF.

This chain links TRBV7-9 with TRBJ2-5; no clear D gene. CDR1 and CDR2 from the germline V gene are SEHNR and FQNEAQ (reference sequence). With 0 bases removed from V and 7 bases from J, the gap between germline ends came to 24 bases. CDR3 length: 18 amino acids. The CDR3 region is CASSLALNDPAFGVTQYF. CDR3 coding DNA: TGTGCCAGCAGCTTAGCGCTAAATGACCCCGCCTTTGGGGTGACCCAGTACTTC. The full variable domain, its missing parts supplied by reference TRBV7-9 and TRBJ2-5, is DTGVSQNPRHKITKRGQNVTFRCDPISEHNRLYWYRQTLGQGPEFLTYFQNEAQLEKSRLLSDRFSAERPKGSFSTLEIQRTEQGDSAMYLCASSLALNDPAFGVTQYFGPGTRLLVL.

This clonotype has only a few counts. V usage is TRBV3-1 and J usage is TRBJ2-1; 9 nucleotides agree with TRBD2. Germline assignment: CDR1 LGHDT and CDR2 YNNKEL (reference sequence). Trimming took 1 base from V and 8 from J; bases not matched to a gene: 6. The CDR3 is made up of 15 amino acids. The CDR3, as DNA: TGTGCCAGCAGCCAAGGCGGGGGGGGTGTATATGAGCAGTTCTTC. Its translation is CASSQGGGGVYEQFF.

This clonotype was observed at least ten times. The J gene is TRBJ2-7, the V gene TRBV6-1; TRBD1 or TRBD2 may be the D gene (6 bases each). This CDR3 contains 16 residues. The germline V gene has CDR1 MNHNS and CDR2 SASEGT. V was shortened by 2 bases and J by 6 bases, with 20 bases between the two germline ends. This CDR3 reads CASSELRGRESSEQYF. CDR3 DNA sequence: TGTGCCAGCAGTGAACTCCGGGGGCGCGAGTCGAGCGAGCAGTACTTC.

This chain links TRBV12-3 or TRBV12-4 with TRBJ1-1, with no clear D. The CDR3 consists of 12 residues. V was shortened by 6 bases and J by 7 bases, with 12 bases between the two germline ends. The CDR3: CASRNTDREAFF. CDR3 nucleotide sequence: TGTGCCAGCAGGAATACGGACCGTGAAGCTTTCTTT.

J is TRBJ2-3 and V is TRBV4-1; no firm D call. This CDR3 is built from 14 residues. Germline V CDR1 and CDR2: MGHRA, YSYEKL. V lost 2 bases and J 4 bases, leaving 10 bases between the germline ends. As DNA, the CDR3 is TGCGCCAGCAGCCAACCTTTATTGGCAGATACGCAGTATTTT. This gives the protein CASSQPLLADTQYF.

This clonotype showed up just a few times. The rearrangement joins TRBV21-1 to TRBJ1-2; the DNA was not used to check the table's D call, TRBD1. TRBV21-1 is assigned pseudogene status. This CDR3 spans 16 amino acids. The CDR3 loop is CASSKGLRTPNYGYTF. DNA for the CDR3: TGTGCCAGCAGCAAAGGGTTAAGGACCCCCAACTATGGCTACACCTTC.

This chain uses TRBV12-3 or TRBV12-4 with TRBJ1-1; D perhaps matches TRBD1 (6 bases). Trimming left V 6 bases short and J 3 bases short, with 11 bases between. There are 13 residues in the CDR3. The CDR3 DNA is TGTGCCAGCAGATACAGGGAACACACTGAAGCTTTCTTT. Amino acids: CASRYREHTEAFF.

A remark on this clonotype: The junction differs from germline at one of its ends, possibly a read error. V usage is TRBV20-1 and J usage is TRBJ1-4, with D tentatively TRBD1 (5 bases). The CDR3 consists of 16 residues. Per germline, CDR1 DFQATT and CDR2 SNEGSKA (reference sequence). CDR3 coding DNA: TGCAGTGCTAGAGATCGACAGCCAGCAACTAATGAAAAACGGTTTTTT. Translated, it gives CSARDRQPATNEKRFF.

The genes are TRBV12-3 or TRBV12-4 and TRBJ2-7, with 7 bases matching TRBD2. CDR3 size: 15 residues. V shed 2 bases, J shed 2 bases, and the junction held 6 bases outside the gene matches. The CDR3, as DNA: TGTGCCAGCAGTTTAAATAGCGGGTCCACCTACGAGCAGTACTTC. Translating it yields CASSLNSGSTYEQYF.

The CDR3 loop reads CASSQYSGSTDTQYF. The CDR3 DNA is TGCGCCAGCAGCCAATATAGCGGTAGCACAGATACGCAGTATTTT. The chain recombines TRBV4-1 with TRBJ2-3; D possibly corresponds to TRBD2 (6 bases). This CDR3 region has 15 residues. V was clipped by 2 bases and J by 0 bases, with 9 bases between them. The germline V gene encodes CDR1 MGHRA and CDR2 YSYEKL.

The J gene is TRBJ2-7, the V gene TRBV12-5; D gene ambiguous. Germline V gene sequence: CDR1 LGHNT, CDR2 FRNRAP. This CDR3 spans 14 amino acids. Between the trimmed V and J ends, which lost 1 base and 5 bases, there was a span of 12 bases. In nucleotides, the CDR3 is TGTGCTAGTGGTTTGGGACACCCGAGGCACGAGCAGTACTTC. Encoded protein: CASGLGHPRHEQYF.

As DNA, the CDR3 is TGTGCCAGCAGGTATGGGGGCGCGTTACCCGGGGAGCTGTTTTTT. Its protein product is CASRYGGALPGELFF. The rearrangement links TRBV3-1 to TRBJ2-2, with D possibly TRBD1 on 6 matching bases. The germline V gene has CDR1 LGHDT and CDR2 YNNKEL (reference sequence). The CDR3 is 15 residues long. Trimming removed 6 bases at V and 6 bases at J, with 17 bases between.

This clonotype was picked up a small number of times. V gene TRBV5-6 combines with J gene TRBJ2-1, with D uncertain. The CDR3 sequence is 14 residues long. Trimming took 0 bases from V and 2 from J, leaving 6 bases between them. Germline V gene sequence: CDR1 SGHDT, CDR2 YYEEEE. For the CDR3, the DNA is TGTGCCAGCAGCTTGGGACATCCCTACAATGAGCAGTTCTTC. This encodes CASSLGHPYNEQFF.

This clonotype has more than one count but fewer than ten. This chain connects TRBV7-3 to TRBJ2-3, with D tentatively TRBD2 (6 bases). CDR3 length equals 15 residues. CDR1 and CDR2 from the germline V gene are SGHTA and FQGTGA. V dropped 5 bases and J dropped 1 base, with 13 bases sitting between them. The CDR3 DNA is TGTGCCAGCAGCCAGACTAGTTTCGGCACAGATACGCAGTATTTT. It encodes CASSQTSFGTDTQYF.

The chain has TRBV20-1 and TRBJ1-4, with D unresolved. Trimming shortened V by 3 bases and J by 10 bases, and 12 bases separated the two germline ends. CDR1 DFQATT and CDR2 SNEGSKA come from the germline V gene (reference sequence). The length of the CDR3 is 12 residues. The CDR3 nucleotides read TGCAGTGCTAGCGAGGCAAGCCCAAAACTGTTTTTT. Amino acids: CSASEASPKLFF.

Remarks on this clonotype: Its ends do not fully match the called genes, so a read error is possible. The rearrangement links TRBV7-8 to TRBJ2-1; perhaps TRBD2 as D (5 bases). Germline V gene sequence: CDR1 SGHVS, CDR2 FQNEAQ. The CDR3 is 17 amino acids. The chain's CDR3 is CASTFTGSAVSYNGQFF. The CDR3 DNA follows: TGTGCCAGCACCTTTACGGGGTCGGCAGTATCCTACAATGGGCAGTTCTTC.

The table lists this clonotype with a few counts. The chain links TRBV5-5 to TRBJ1-1; the match to TRBD1 covers 8 bases. V shed 7 bases, J shed 0 bases, and the junction held 17 bases outside the gene matches. In germline, CDR1 is SGHKS, CDR2 YYEKEE (reference sequence). CDR3 length: 18 residues. CDR3 sequence (DNA): TGTGCCAGCGGTCCTTACAGGGGGTCCACTATAATGAACACTGAAGCTTTCTTT. This translates into CASGPYRGSTIMNTEAFF.

This clonotype appeared a few times. The chain has TRBV7-9 and TRBJ2-1; 8 bases are a match to TRBD2. Trimming took 0 bases from V and 10 from J; bases not matched to a gene: 8. Germline CDR1 SEHNR, CDR2 FQNEAQ (reference sequence). The CDR3 is 15 residues long. CDR3 bases: TGTGCCAGCAGCTTAGCGCGGGGGGCCTCGTCGGAGCAGTTCTTC. Translating gives CASSLARGASSEQFF.

This clonotype was counted between two and nine times. CDR3 residues: CSARDRGGISYNEQFF. The DNA for the CDR3 is TGCAGTGCTAGAGATCGGGGGGGGATCTCCTACAATGAGCAGTTCTTC. J is TRBJ2-1 and V is TRBV20-1, with 8 bases fitting TRBD2. Germline V gives CDR1 DFQATT, CDR2 SNEGSKA (reference sequence). V lost 0 bases to trimming and J lost 0 bases; unmatched junction nucleotides: 4. This CDR3 spans 16 amino acids.

This chain uses TRBV5-1 with TRBJ2-1; D ambiguous. V dropped 2 bases and J dropped 2 bases, with 8 bases sitting between them. The CDR3 runs 14 residues. The germline gives CDR1 SGHRS, CDR2 YFSETQ. Written as DNA, the CDR3 is TGCGCCAGCAGCTTTTCACCAGCCTACAATGAGCAGTTCTTC. It is translated as CASSFSPAYNEQFF. Drawing the rest from reference TRBV5-1 and TRBJ2-1, the complete variable domain is KAGVTQTPRYLIKTRGQQVTLSCSPISGHRSVSWYQQTPGQGLQFLFEYFSETQRNKGNFPGRFSGRQFSNSRSEMNVSTLELGDSALYLCASSFSPAYNEQFFGPGTRLTVL.

This clonotype was counted between two and nine times. The CDR3 loop is CASSGSRTSGSSYNEQFF. The CDR3 region has the DNA TGTGCCAGCAGTGGCTCTCGGACTAGCGGGAGTTCGTACAATGAGCAGTTCTTC. This chain uses TRBV6-1 with TRBJ2-1, with 13 bases fitting TRBD2. V lost 4 bases and J lost 4; bases outside the gene matches: 10. Germline values: CDR1 MNHNS, CDR2 SASEGT. The CDR3 totals 18 residues.

There are a few counts of this clonotype. The chain couples TRBV9 to TRBJ2-2; D tentatively reads TRBD1 or TRBD2 (6 bases each). The CDR3 extends over 17 amino acids. V was clipped by 7 bases and J by 4 bases, with 23 bases between them. CDR1 is SGDLS and CDR2 is YYNGEE in the germline V gene. The CDR3 sequence: CASCSRGGSGATGELFF. The DNA for the CDR3 is TGTGCCAGCTGCTCCCGAGGGGGTAGCGGAGCCACCGGGGAGCTGTTTTTT.

This clonotype was detected once. The chain recombines TRBV12-3 or TRBV12-4 with TRBJ2-1; 8 nucleotides match TRBD2. The CDR3 totals 15 residues. V trimming: 5 bases; J trimming: 10 bases; junction bases outside the gene matches: 13. CDR3 DNA: TGTGCCAGCAGTCCCACTAAAGCGGGAGCACGGGAGCAGTTCTTC. This sequence encodes CASSPTKAGAREQFF.

The sample holds a few counts of this clonotype. J is TRBJ1-6 and V is TRBV10-2, with TRBD1 identical over 8 bases. The CDR3 consists of 14 residues. With V trimmed by 6 bases and J by 7 bases, 5 bases remained unmatched. Germline V CDR1 and CDR2: WSHSY, SAAADI. CDR3 bases: TGCGCCAGCAGGGCAGGGGGCAAAAATTCACCCCTCCACTTT. It is translated as CASRAGGKNSPLHF.

By share, this clonotype counts as large. The chain links TRBV27 to TRBJ2-7; the D gene is possibly TRBD2 (5 bases). V lost 6 bases, J lost 2 bases, and 14 bases lay in between. The CDR3 runs 14 residues. Germline V gene lookup returns CDR1 MNHEY and CDR2 SMNVEV (reference sequence). This CDR3 is CASSPGLAAYEQYF. In DNA, the CDR3 is TGTGCCAGCAGCCCCGGACTGGCCGCCTACGAGCAGTACTTC.

This chain uses TRBV6-1 with TRBJ2-5, with no clear D. The CDR3 runs 15 residues. V shed 5 bases and J shed 7 bases, with 20 bases lying between them. CDR1 is MNHNS, CDR2 SASEGT, per germline. Here the CDR3 reads CASSLGPKAPGTQYF. In nucleotides, the CDR3 is TGTGCCAGCAGTTTAGGACCGAAGGCCCCAGGGACCCAGTACTTC.